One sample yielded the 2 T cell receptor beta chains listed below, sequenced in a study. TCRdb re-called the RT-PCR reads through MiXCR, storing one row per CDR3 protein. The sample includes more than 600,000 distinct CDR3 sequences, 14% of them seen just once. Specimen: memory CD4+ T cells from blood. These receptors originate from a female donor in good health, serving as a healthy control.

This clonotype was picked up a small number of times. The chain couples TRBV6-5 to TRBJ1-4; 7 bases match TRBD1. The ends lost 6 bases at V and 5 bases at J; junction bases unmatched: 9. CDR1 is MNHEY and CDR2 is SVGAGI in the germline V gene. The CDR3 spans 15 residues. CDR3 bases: TGTGCCAGCAGAATCGATGGGGACAGCAATGAAAAACTGTTTTTT. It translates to CASRIDGDSNEKLFF.

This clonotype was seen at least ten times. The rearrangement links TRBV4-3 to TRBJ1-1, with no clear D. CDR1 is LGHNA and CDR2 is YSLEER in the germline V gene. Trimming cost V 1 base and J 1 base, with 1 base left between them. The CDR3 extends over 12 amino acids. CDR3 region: CASSQGNTEAFF. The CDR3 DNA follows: TGCGCCAGCAGCCAAGGGAACACTGAAGCTTTCTTT.